Sequencing of this T cell receptor (beta chain) was carried out in a study of PD-1 blockade in classical Hodgkin lymphoma (TCRdb year 2020). Regarding the research as a whole: Nivolumab dosing was 3 mg/kg intravenously every 2 weeks, continuing until either disease progression or unacceptable toxicity. The study used CyTOF and TCR beta sequencing to define a peripheral blood immune signature of response to PD-1 blockade in classical Hodgkin lymphoma. Here is what the overall study found, with its caveats: Lower diversity was observed in patients in whom nivolumab was started less than 1 year after ASCT, and these patients were excluded from later analyses so that confounding by immune reconstitution would be avoided. Baseline diversity similar to that of newly diagnosed patients was observed in trial patients achieving complete response, whereas significantly lower diversity was observed in partial responders and progressors. A significant rise by C4D1 was seen in CD4+ but not CD8+ TCR diversity (p=0.0027 vs p=0.16), with the rise being most apparent in complete responders (p=0.02). Baseline TCR diversity was reported to be lower in newly diagnosed patients than in healthy donors, and even lower in relapsed/refractory patients. Only a single clinical trial cohort was studied, and what caused the repertoire differences, possibly disease activity or prior therapy, remained undefined.

What the time point label conveys for this sample: cycle 1 day 1 (C1D1), immediately before nivolumab initiation. Every trial patient had relapsed after autologous stem cell transplantation, and cohorts A, B and C differed in prior brentuximab vedotin exposure. The trial cohort included 56 patients with relapsed/refractory classical Hodgkin lymphoma, and each patient had a best overall response of complete response, partial response or progressive disease. Single-agent nivolumab was administered to trial patients in the multi-cohort phase II CheckMate 205 trial. An independent review committee assessed best overall response by applying the 2007 International Working Group response criteria. Trial PBMCs were collected immediately before nivolumab initiation (C1D1) and during therapy at cycle 2 day 1 and cycle 4 day 1. After peripheral blood was drawn into 8 mL Vacutainer Cell Preparation Tubes, PBMCs were isolated by centrifugation and then cryopreserved.

Of note for this clone: Its antigen has not been determined. Base qualities are missing; no much larger clone stands one base away.

The CDR3 spans 12 residues, from the cysteine through the phenylalanine. CDR3 DNA only is kept here, 36 bases in frame from base 1. Via the germline V gene, CDR1 is SQVTM and CDR2 ANQGSEA. The V and J ends are trimmed by 5 bases and 4 bases, leaving 12 bases between them. The Qiagen DNeasy kit was used to extract genomic DNA both from unsorted PBMCs and from the negatively selected CD4+ and CD8+ fractions. TCR beta CDR3 regions were amplified by immunoSEQ multiplex PCR using primers annealing to V and J segments. A synthetic immune receptor repertoire was used to minimize amplification bias, and any remaining bias was removed computationally after sequencing. As for the original processing: Custom Python scripts were used to quantify repertoire diversity as the Shannon entropy index. Unsorted, CD4+ and CD8+ repertoires were analyzed separately, except in combined analyses where CD4+ and CD8+ sequences were merged in silico. Clonal expansion was defined as at least a 2-fold frequency increase after treatment relative to C1D1, with a pseudocount of 0.5 for undetected baseline clones. Singleton clones were defined as clones with 0 or 1 copy at C1D1, and non-singleton clones were defined as clones with 2 or more copies. Clones expanded in unsorted samples were assigned a CD4+, CD8+ or unknown annotation through matching of protein sequences in sorted samples from the same patient. Wilcoxon tests were applied to paired samples to test diversity changes from C1D1 to C4D1. TCRdb obtained this table from immuneACCESS and retained in-frame rearrangements with V and J assigned. These tables miss some clones; where compared with another copy, unresolved V genes account for less than half of the shortfall, and the remainder is unexplained. Clone size and V and J calls were adopted from that table, with D and trimming inferred from the DNA. The table for this sample lists tens of thousands of clones; around 90% of them were counted only once. Together, the top ten hold about 20% of the sample.

This receptor was identified in a human donor with classical Hodgkin lymphoma. The sequence links TRBV29-1 to TRBJ2-7; no D segment can be confidently identified. The sample here was peripheral blood mononuclear cells (PBMCs), taken at baseline. The DNA sequence is as follows: TGCAGCGTTCGGACGGGCGGTTACGAGCAGTACTTC. This translates into CSVRTGGYEQYF.